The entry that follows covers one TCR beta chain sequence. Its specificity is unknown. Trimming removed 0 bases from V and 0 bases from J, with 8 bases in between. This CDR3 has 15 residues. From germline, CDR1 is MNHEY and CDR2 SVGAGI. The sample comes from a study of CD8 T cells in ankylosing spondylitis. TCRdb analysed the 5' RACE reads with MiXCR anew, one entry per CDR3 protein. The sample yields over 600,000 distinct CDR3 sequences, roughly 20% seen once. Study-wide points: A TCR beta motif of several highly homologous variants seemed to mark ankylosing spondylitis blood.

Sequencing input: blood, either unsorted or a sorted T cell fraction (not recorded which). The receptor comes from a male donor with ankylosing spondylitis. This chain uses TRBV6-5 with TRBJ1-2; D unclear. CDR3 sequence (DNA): TGTGCCAGCAGTTACTCGCCTGAACCTAACTATGGCTACACCTTC. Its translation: CASSYSPEPNYGYTF.